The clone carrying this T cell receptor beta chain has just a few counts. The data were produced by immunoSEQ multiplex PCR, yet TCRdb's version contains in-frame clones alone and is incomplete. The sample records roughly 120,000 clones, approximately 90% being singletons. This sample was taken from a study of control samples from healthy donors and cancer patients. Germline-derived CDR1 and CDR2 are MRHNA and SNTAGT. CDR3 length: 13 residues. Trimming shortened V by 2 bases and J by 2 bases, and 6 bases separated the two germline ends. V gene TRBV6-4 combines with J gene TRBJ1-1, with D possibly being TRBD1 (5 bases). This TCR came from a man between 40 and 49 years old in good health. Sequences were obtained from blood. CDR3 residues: CASSDRDNTEAFF. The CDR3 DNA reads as TGTGCCAGCAGTGACCGGGACAACACTGAAGCTTTCTTT.